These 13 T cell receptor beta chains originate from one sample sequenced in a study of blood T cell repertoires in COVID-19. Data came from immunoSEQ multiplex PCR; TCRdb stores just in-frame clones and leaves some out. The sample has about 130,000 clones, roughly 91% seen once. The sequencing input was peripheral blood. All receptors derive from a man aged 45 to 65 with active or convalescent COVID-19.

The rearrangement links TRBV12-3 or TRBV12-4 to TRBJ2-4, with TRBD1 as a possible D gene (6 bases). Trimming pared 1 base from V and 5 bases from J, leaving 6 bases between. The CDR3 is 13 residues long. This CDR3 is CASSLGTENIQYF. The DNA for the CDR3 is TGTGCCAGCAGTTTAGGGACAGAAAACATTCAGTACTTC.

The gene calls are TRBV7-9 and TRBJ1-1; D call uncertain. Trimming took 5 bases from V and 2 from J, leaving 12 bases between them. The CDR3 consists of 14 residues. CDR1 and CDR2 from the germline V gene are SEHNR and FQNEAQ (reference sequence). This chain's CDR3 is CASSTRLRNTEAFF. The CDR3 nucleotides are TGTGCCAGCAGCACGCGACTCAGAAACACTGAAGCTTTCTTT.

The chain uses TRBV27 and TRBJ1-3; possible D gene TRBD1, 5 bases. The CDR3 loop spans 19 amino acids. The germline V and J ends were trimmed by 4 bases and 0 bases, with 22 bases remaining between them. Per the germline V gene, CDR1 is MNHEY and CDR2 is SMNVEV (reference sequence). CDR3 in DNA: TGTGCCAGCAGTTCCCTTCGGTTGGGGCGTCTCAGCTCTGGAAACACCATATATTTT. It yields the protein CASSSLRLGRLSSGNTIYF.

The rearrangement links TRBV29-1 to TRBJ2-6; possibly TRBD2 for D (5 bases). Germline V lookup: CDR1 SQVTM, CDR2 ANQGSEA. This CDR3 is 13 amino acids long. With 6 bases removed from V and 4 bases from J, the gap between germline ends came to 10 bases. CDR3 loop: CSVDPGGANVLTF. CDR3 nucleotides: TGCAGCGTCGACCCGGGGGGGGCCAACGTCCTGACTTTC.

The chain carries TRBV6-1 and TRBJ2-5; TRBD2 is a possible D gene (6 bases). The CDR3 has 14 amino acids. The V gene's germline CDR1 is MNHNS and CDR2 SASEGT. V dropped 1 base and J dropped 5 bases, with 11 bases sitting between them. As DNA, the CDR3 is TGTGCCAGCAGTGAAGAGGTGGGGAGGGAGACCCAGTACTTC. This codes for CASSEEVGRETQYF.

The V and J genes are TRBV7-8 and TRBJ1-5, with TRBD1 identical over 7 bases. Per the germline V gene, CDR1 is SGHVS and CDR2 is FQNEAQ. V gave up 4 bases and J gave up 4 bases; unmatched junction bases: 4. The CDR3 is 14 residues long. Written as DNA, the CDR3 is TGTGCCAGCAGCTGGGACAGAGCAAATCAGCCCCAGCATTTT. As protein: CASSWDRANQPQHF.

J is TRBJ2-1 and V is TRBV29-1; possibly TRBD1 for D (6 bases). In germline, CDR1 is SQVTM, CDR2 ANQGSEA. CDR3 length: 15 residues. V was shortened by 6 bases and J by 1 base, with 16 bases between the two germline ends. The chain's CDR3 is CSVGPGHRSYNEQFF. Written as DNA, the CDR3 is TGCAGCGTAGGGCCGGGACACCGATCCTACAATGAGCAGTTCTTC.

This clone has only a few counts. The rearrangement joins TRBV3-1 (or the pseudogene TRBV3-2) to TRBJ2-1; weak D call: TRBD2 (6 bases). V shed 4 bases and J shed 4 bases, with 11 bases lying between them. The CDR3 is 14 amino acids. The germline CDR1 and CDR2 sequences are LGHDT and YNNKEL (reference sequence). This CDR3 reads CASSLSGSYNEQFF. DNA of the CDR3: TGTGCCAGCAGCCTGAGCGGGTCTTACAATGAGCAGTTCTTC.

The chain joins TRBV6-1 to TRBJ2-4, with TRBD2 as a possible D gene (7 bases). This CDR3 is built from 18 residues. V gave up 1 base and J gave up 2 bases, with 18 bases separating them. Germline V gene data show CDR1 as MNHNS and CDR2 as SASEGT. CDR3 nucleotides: TGTGCCAGCAGTGAAGGAGGGGGGGGATCCCAGCCCAAAAACATTCAGTACTTC. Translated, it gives CASSEGGGGSQPKNIQYF.

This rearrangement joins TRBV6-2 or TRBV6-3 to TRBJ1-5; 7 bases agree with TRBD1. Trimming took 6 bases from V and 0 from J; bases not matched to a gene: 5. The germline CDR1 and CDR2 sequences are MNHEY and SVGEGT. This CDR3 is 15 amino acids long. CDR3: CASSSGQISNQPQHF. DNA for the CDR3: TGTGCCAGCAGCTCGGGACAGATTAGCAATCAGCCCCAGCATTTT.

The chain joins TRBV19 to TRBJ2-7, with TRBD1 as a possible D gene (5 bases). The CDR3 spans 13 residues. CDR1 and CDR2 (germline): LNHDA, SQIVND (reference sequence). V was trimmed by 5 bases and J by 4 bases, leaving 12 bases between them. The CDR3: CASSQGRPYEQYF. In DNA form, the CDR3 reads TGTGCCAGTAGTCAGGGCAGACCTTACGAGCAGTACTTC. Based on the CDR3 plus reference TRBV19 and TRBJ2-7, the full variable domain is DGGITQSPKYLFRKEGQNVTLSCEQNLNHDAMYWYRQDPGQGLRLIYYSQIVNDFQKGDIAEGYSVSREKKESFPLTVTSAQKNPTAFYLCASSQGRPYEQYFGPGTRLTVT.

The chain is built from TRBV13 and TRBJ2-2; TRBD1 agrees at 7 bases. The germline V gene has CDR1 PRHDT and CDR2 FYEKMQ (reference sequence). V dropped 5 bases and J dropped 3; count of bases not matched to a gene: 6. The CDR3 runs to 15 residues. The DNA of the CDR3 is TGTGCCAGCAGCCCCTGGGACAGATACACCGGGGAGCTGTTTTTT. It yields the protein CASSPWDRYTGELFF.

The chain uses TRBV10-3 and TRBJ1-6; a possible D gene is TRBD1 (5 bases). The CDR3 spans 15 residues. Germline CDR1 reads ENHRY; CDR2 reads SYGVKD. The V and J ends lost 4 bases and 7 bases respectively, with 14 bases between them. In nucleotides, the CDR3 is TGTGCCATCAGTGTGGGAGGGGTTGGCAATTCACCCCTCCACTTT. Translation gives CAISVGGVGNSPLHF.